This record concerns one T cell receptor beta chain sequence. The target antigen is unknown. These data belong to a study of beta chain features in type 1 diabetes. Study at large: Examination of sorted cells across all samples involved 90 million to 120 million cells. Study observations and caveats: All four CD4+ subsets of Type 1 diabetes patients contained TCRB CDR3s that were moderately but significantly shorter. At VDJ recombination sites, type 1 diabetes patients had fewer insertions and more deleted nucleotides.

The collection from each donor was one heparinised blood draw averaging around 120 mL. Trimming left V 7 bases short and J 0 bases short, with 12 bases between. This CDR3 has 15 residues. The V gene's germline CDR1 is ENHRY and CDR2 SYGVKD. Expressed TCRB transcripts were sequenced because the entire RNA isolate underwent reverse transcription. The method was immunoSEQ multiplex PCR; TCRdb's version includes in-frame clones alone and lacks a portion of them. Among about 740,000 clones, 13% were seen once, and the ten largest hold about 0.02%. The V call is TRBV10-3, the J call TRBJ2-2; D is unclear. The sequence was obtained from a man aged 18 to 29 with type 1 diabetes. Sequences were obtained from naive CD4+ T cells from blood. The CDR3 DNA is TGTGCCATCAATTCCGGGCAGACGAACACCGGGGAGCTGTTTTTT. Translation: CAINSGQTNTGELFF.